The 20 T cell receptor beta chains given below trace back to one sample, sequenced in a study of T cells in Graves' hyperthyroidism and ophthalmopathy. Amplification targeted TCR beta CDR3 regions from RNA transcripts. With the HTBI primer set, the TCR CDR3 went through a first round of RT-PCR. MiXCR, applied by TCRdb to the multiplex PCR reads, yields one record per CDR3 protein. The table lists over 90,000 distinct CDR3 sequences, about 45% of them singletons. What was sequenced was blood. The receptors were sampled from a man in his forties with Graves' hyperthyroidism.

This clonotype appeared many times. This chain joins TRBV24-1 and TRBJ2-4; D remains ambiguous. The CDR3 is 11 amino acids. Trimming shortened V by 3 bases and J by 13 bases, and 9 bases separated the two germline ends. In germline, CDR1 is KGHDR, CDR2 SFDVKD. Written as DNA, the CDR3 is TGTGCCACCAGTGATGTAGGGATCCAGTACTTC. Protein sequence: CATSDVGIQYF.

This clonotype has a single count. The rearrangement uses TRBV7-9 and TRBJ1-1; D might be TRBD1 (5 bases). The CDR3 runs to 13 residues. Trimming shortened V by 3 bases and J by 3 bases, and 8 bases separated the two germline ends. Germline CDR1 and CDR2: SEHNR and FQNEAQ (reference sequence). In DNA form, the CDR3 reads TGTGCCAGCAGCTTTCGGGGCTACACTGAAGCTTTCTTT. It codes for CASSFRGYTEAFF. Full variable domain (rest looked up from reference TRBV7-9 and TRBJ1-1): DTGVSQNPRHKITKRGQNVTFRCDPISEHNRLYWYRQTLGQGPEFLTYFQNEAQLEKSRLLSDRFSAERPKGSFSTLEIQRTEQGDSAMYLCASSFRGYTEAFFGQGTRLTVV.

This clonotype was recorded many times. One end of the junction fails to match germline, which may point to a read error. Written as DNA, the CDR3 is TGTGCCAGCAGCTTCTCGACGGGCAGCTCCCATTTT. Translated, it gives CASSFSTGSSHF. The rearrangement links TRBV7-9 to TRBJ1-3, with no clear D. The CDR3 is 12 residues long. Germline-derived CDR1 and CDR2 are SEHNR and FQNEAQ (reference sequence).

This clonotype was detected many times. This sequence joins TRBV6-6 and TRBJ1-2, with D unclear. The V and J ends lost 0 bases and 8 bases respectively, with 16 bases between them. Germline CDR1 MNHNY, CDR2 SVGAGI (reference sequence). The CDR3 is 15 amino acids. The CDR3 sequence: CASSYSTGPGGGYTF. The DNA of the CDR3 is TGTGCCAGCAGTTACTCGACGGGCCCCGGAGGAGGCTACACCTTC.

This clonotype was observed at least ten times. The J gene is TRBJ2-3, the V gene TRBV6-2 or TRBV6-3, with 11 positions matching TRBD2. The J segment lost 2 bases and the V segment lost 8 bases, leaving 6 bases of the junction unmatched. This CDR3 is built from 15 residues. The V gene's germline CDR1 is MNHEY and CDR2 SVGEGT. The CDR3 DNA is TGTGCCAGCGGCACTAGCGGGAGCGTCACAGATACGCAGTATTTT. Translating it yields CASGTSGSVTDTQYF.

DNA of the CDR3: TGCAGTGCTAGACCCATCCTGAACACTGAAGCTTTCTTT. This encodes CSARPILNTEAFF. The chain employs TRBV20-1 and TRBJ1-1; D not resolved. This CDR3 spans 13 amino acids. CDR1 and CDR2 (germline): DFQATT, SNEGSKA (reference sequence). V lost 2 bases, J lost 0 bases, and 7 bases lay in between.

Details on this clonotype: The CDR3 carries no conserved terminal phenylalanine or tryptophan, so it likely arises from a read error. This chain connects TRBV7-3 to TRBJ2-2; a possible D gene is TRBD2 (7 bases). Trimming stripped 0 bases from V and 5 bases from J, with 13 bases between. CDR3 length: 16 amino acids. Germline CDR1 SGHTA, CDR2 FQGTGA. The chain's CDR3 is CASSLTGASGTGELFC. CDR3 sequence (DNA): TGTGCCAGCAGCTTAACGGGGGCTAGCGGAACCGGGGAGCTGTTTTGT.

With respect to this clonotype: The junction departs from germline at one end; a sequencing error may be responsible. The chain combines TRBV29-1 with TRBJ2-7; 7 positions agree with TRBD2. Germline CDR1 SQVTM, CDR2 ANQGSEA. There are 13 residues in the CDR3. The CDR3 protein is CGVLDSGCYEQYF. In DNA form, the CDR3 reads TGCGGCGTTTTGGATAGCGGGTGCTACGAGCAGTACTTC.

Ten or more counts support this clonotype. V usage is TRBV7-9 and J usage is TRBJ1-2; D is unclear. CDR3 length: 11 amino acids. CDR1 SEHNR and CDR2 FQNEAQ come from the germline V gene (reference sequence). V was clipped by 1 base and J by 8 bases, with 5 bases between them. CDR3 in DNA: TGTGCCAGCAGCTTAGACCGGGGCTACACCTTC. Its translation: CASSLDRGYTF.

This clonotype occurred many times. The rearrangement joins TRBV5-5 to TRBJ2-7; D may match TRBD1 or TRBD2 (6 bases each). CDR3 length: 15 residues. The V gene's germline CDR1 is SGHKS and CDR2 YYEKEE (reference sequence). V was clipped by 4 bases and J by 0 bases, with 14 bases between them. CDR3 nucleotide sequence: TGTGCCAGCAGCCGGCCGGGGGCGAGCTCCTACGAGCAGTACTTC. Its translation: CASSRPGASSYEQYF.

The sample holds many counts of this clonotype. One junction end disagrees with the germline gene, perhaps due to a read error. V usage is TRBV13 and J usage is TRBJ2-7, with D tentatively TRBD2 (6 bases). This CDR3 has 16 residues. Germline-derived CDR1 and CDR2 are PRHDT and FYEKMQ (reference sequence). In DNA, the CDR3 is TGTGCCAGCAGCCTAGGGCGGATGACTAGCTCCTACGAGCAGTACTTC. Protein sequence: CASSLGRMTSSYEQYF.

There are many counts of this clonotype. The V and J genes are TRBV7-9 and TRBJ2-7; possibly TRBD2 for D (7 bases). V was pared by 5 bases and J by 4 bases, with 21 bases between. CDR3 length: 16 amino acids. In germline, CDR1 is SEHNR, CDR2 FQNEAQ (reference sequence). The CDR3 bases are TGTGCCAGCAGCGAGGGGAGGGGGGGGGGCGCGTACGAGCAGTACTTC. Its protein product is CASSEGRGGGAYEQYF. The whole variable domain, filled in from reference TRBV7-9 and TRBJ2-7, reads DTGVSQNPRHKITKRGQNVTFRCDPISEHNRLYWYRQTLGQGPEFLTYFQNEAQLEKSRLLSDRFSAERPKGSFSTLEIQRTEQGDSAMYLCASSEGRGGGAYEQYFGPGTRLTVT.

About this clonotype: A much larger clone differs from this one at a single base, so this may be a read error. V gene TRBV9 combines with J gene TRBJ2-7, with 9 positions matching TRBD2. V was pared by 3 bases and J by 7 bases, with 17 bases of the junction left unmatched. The CDR3 runs 17 residues. From germline, CDR1 is SGDLS and CDR2 YYNGEE. CDR3 loop: CASSEGPGGGAIYEQYF. CDR3 nucleotide sequence: TGTGCCAGCAGCGAGGGCCCGGGCGGGGGGGCAATCTATGAGCAGTACTTC.

Many counts were recorded for this clonotype. The chain links TRBV7-9 to TRBJ2-7; 10 nucleotides line up with TRBD1. CDR1 and CDR2 from the germline V gene are SEHNR and FQNEAQ (reference sequence). The CDR3 extends over 14 amino acids. Trimming took 5 bases from V and 5 from J; bases not matched to a gene: 6. The chain's CDR3 is CASSLDRGVHEQYF. CDR3 DNA: TGTGCCAGCAGCCTGGACAGGGGGGTCCACGAGCAGTACTTC.

The DNA for the CDR3 is TGTGCCAGCAGCTGGGGACAGGGCAACAATGAGCAGTTCTTC. It yields the protein CASSWGQGNNEQFF. The chain carries TRBV7-2 and TRBJ2-1, with 9 bases lining up with TRBD1. J was trimmed by 5 bases and V by 4 bases; bases with no gene match: 3. The CDR3 is 14 amino acids. Germline V gives CDR1 SGHTA, CDR2 FQGNSA.

This clonotype was seen repeatedly, ten times or more. The J gene is TRBJ2-1, the V gene TRBV20-1, with D possibly matching TRBD2 (6 bases). With 3 bases removed from V and 10 bases from J, the gap between germline ends came to 19 bases. Germline V CDR1 and CDR2: DFQATT, SNEGSKA (reference sequence). The CDR3 totals 14 residues. DNA of the CDR3: TGCAGTGCTAGTAGGAGGGCACTATTTGGAGAGCAGTTCTTC. It specifies CSASRRALFGEQFF.

This clonotype was observed at least ten times. J is TRBJ2-2 and V is TRBV4-1; 8 bases line up with TRBD1. CDR3 length equals 16 residues. J lost 4 bases, V lost 2 bases, and 6 bases had no gene match. Germline CDR1 reads MGHRA; CDR2 reads YSYEKL. Written as DNA, the CDR3 is TGCGCCAGCAGCCAAATGGACAGGGAGGCCACCGGGGAGCTGTTTTTT. Its translation: CASSQMDREATGELFF.

This clonotype has only a few counts. The chain couples TRBV2 to TRBJ2-1; D gene uncertain. Trimming took 10 bases from V and 0 from J, leaving 13 bases between them. This CDR3 comprises 14 residues. CDR1 is SNHLY, CDR2 FYNNEI, per germline. CDR3 amino acids: CATQDGSSYNEQFF. In DNA, the CDR3 is TGTGCCACCCAGGACGGTAGCTCCTACAATGAGCAGTTCTTC.

This clonotype occurred many times. It may be a read error: a sequence one base away is much more abundant. The rearrangement uses TRBV7-9 and TRBJ2-5; D not certain. Trimming stripped 0 bases from V and 7 bases from J, with 12 bases between. CDR1 SEHNR and CDR2 FQNEAQ come from the germline V gene (reference sequence). The CDR3 has 14 amino acids. CDR3 in amino acids: CASSLAAGVGTQYF. As DNA, the CDR3 is TGTGCCAGCAGCTTAGCGGCTGGGGTCGGGACCCAGTACTTC.

This clonotype was seen at least ten times. The chain recombines TRBV29-1 with TRBJ2-1; 9 bases line up with TRBD2. V gave up 1 base and J gave up 3 bases; unmatched junction bases: 10. From germline, CDR1 is SQVTM and CDR2 ANQGSEA. This CDR3 has 17 amino acids. In DNA, the CDR3 is TGCAGCGTTGAAGGGAGGGGGCTAGCGGGATTCTACAATGAGCAGTTCTTC. Amino acids: CSVEGRGLAGFYNEQFF.